The next 29 T cell receptor beta chains were all read from a single sample in a study of blood T cell repertoires in COVID-19. Here immunoSEQ multiplex PCR was the method, and the copy in TCRdb shows in-frame clones only, minus some. The table lists around 73,000 clones, around 82% of them singletons. Sequencing input: peripheral blood. The receptors stem from a human donor in a cohort sampled during active COVID-19.

The chain carries TRBV27 and TRBJ2-3; D uncertain. The germline V and J ends were trimmed by 0 bases and 2 bases, with 6 bases remaining between them. Germline V lookup: CDR1 MNHEY, CDR2 SMNVEV (reference sequence). The CDR3 consists of 14 residues. The CDR3 here is CASSLSRSTDTQYF. CDR3 DNA: TGTGCCAGCAGTTTATCGCGTTCCACAGATACGCAGTATTTT.

This clone has just one count. The V gene is TRBV7-2, the J gene TRBJ2-7; 8 nucleotides agree with TRBD2. The CDR3 totals 14 residues. Germline V gives CDR1 SGHTA, CDR2 FQGNSA. V lost 1 base, J lost 2 bases, and 1 base stayed unmatched. The DNA of the CDR3 is TGTGCCAGCAGCTTAGAACTAGCGGCCTACGAGCAGTACTTC. Protein product: CASSLELAAYEQYF.

The genes are TRBV14 and TRBJ2-5; the match to TRBD1 covers 7 bases. CDR1 and CDR2 (germline): SGHDN, FVKESK. The CDR3 has 14 residues. The V gene end was trimmed by 5 bases and the J gene end by 7 bases; junction bases not matched to a gene: 10. CDR3 nucleotides: TGTGCCAGCAGCAACCGGGACAGCTACGGGACCCAGTACTTC. Translating gives CASSNRDSYGTQYF.

The chain couples TRBV10-3 to TRBJ2-5; 9 bases align to TRBD1. Germline assignment: CDR1 ENHRY and CDR2 SYGVKD. This CDR3 is built from 15 residues. J was trimmed by 1 base and V by 5 bases; bases with no gene match: 5. The CDR3 sequence: CAISPTGGSQETQYF. CDR3 bases: TGTGCCATCAGTCCGACAGGGGGATCCCAAGAGACCCAGTACTTC.

The rearrangement links TRBV7-3 to TRBJ2-6, with D tentatively TRBD2 (6 bases). Germline CDR1 is SGHTA and CDR2 is FQGTGA. This CDR3 contains 19 residues. V was shortened by 4 bases and J by 2 bases, with 21 bases between the two germline ends. This CDR3 is CASSYYSGGVGTGANVLTF. The DNA of the CDR3 is TGTGCCAGCAGCTACTACTCCGGAGGGGTGGGGACTGGGGCCAACGTCCTGACTTTC.

V usage is TRBV7-2 and J usage is TRBJ2-1; 7 positions match TRBD1. The germline gives CDR1 SGHTA, CDR2 FQGNSA. The CDR3 length is 12 residues. V lost 11 bases to trimming and J lost 2 bases; unmatched junction nucleotides: 3. This chain's CDR3 is CASGQPYNEQFF. DNA for the CDR3: TGTGCCTCGGGACAGCCCTACAATGAGCAGTTCTTC.

This clone is a singleton in its sample. The V call is TRBV6-5, the J call TRBJ2-7; 8 bases are shared with TRBD1. Trimming took 6 bases from V and 0 from J; bases not matched to a gene: 7. CDR3 length equals 15 residues. Germline V gene sequence: CDR1 MNHEY, CDR2 SVGAGI. The CDR3 nucleotides are TGTGCCAGCAGGCCCGACAGGGGAGCCTCCTACGAGCAGTACTTC. Translated, it gives CASRPDRGASYEQYF.

CDR3 coding DNA: TGTGCCAGCAGCCGGGAGTTCGGGGAGCTGTTTTTT. It encodes CASSREFGELFF. J is TRBJ2-2 and V is TRBV5-6, with D possibly TRBD2 on 6 matching bases. The germline gives CDR1 SGHDT, CDR2 YYEEEE. Trimming left V 4 bases short and J 7 bases short, with 8 bases between. This CDR3 contains 12 residues. The full variable domain, completed using reference TRBV5-6 and TRBJ2-2, is DAGVTQSPTHLIKTRGQQVTLRCSPKSGHDTVSWYQQALGQGPQFIFQYYEEEERQRGNFPDRFSGHQFPNYSSELNVNALLLGDSALYLCASSREFGELFFGEGSRLTVL.

A single count supports this clone. The J gene is TRBJ2-2, the V gene TRBV19, with D possibly TRBD2 on 7 matching bases. Deletions cut 3 bases from V and 6 bases from J, with 14 bases between. Germline values: CDR1 LNHDA, CDR2 SQIVND (reference sequence). CDR3 length equals 15 residues. The CDR3 is CASSMSRGAAGELFF. CDR3 in DNA: TGTGCCAGTAGTATGAGTCGGGGGGCCGCCGGGGAGCTGTTTTTT. The full variable domain, completed using reference TRBV19 and TRBJ2-2, is DGGITQSPKYLFRKEGQNVTLSCEQNLNHDAMYWYRQDPGQGLRLIYYSQIVNDFQKGDIAEGYSVSREKKESFPLTVTSAQKNPTAFYLCASSMSRGAAGELFFGEGSRLTVL.

The chain has TRBV5-1 and TRBJ1-6; 8 positions agree with TRBD1. Trimming cost V 0 bases and J 10 bases; bases outside gene matches: 6. The CDR3 sequence is 15 residues long. Germline V gene data show CDR1 as SGHRS and CDR2 as YFSETQ. CDR3: CASSLAGGVGSPLHF. CDR3 in DNA: TGCGCCAGCAGCTTGGCAGGGGGCGTGGGATCACCCCTCCACTTT.

This sequence joins TRBV7-6 and TRBJ2-3, with D perhaps matching TRBD1 (6 bases). The ends were cut back, 5 bases at V and 0 bases at J, with 12 bases in the middle. Germline CDR1 SGHVS, CDR2 FNYEAQ. The CDR3 is 15 amino acids. Here the CDR3 DNA reads TGTGCCAGCAGCCAATGGGGGCGTAGCACAGATACGCAGTATTTT. Residues: CASSQWGRSTDTQYF.

V and J are TRBV19 and TRBJ2-7, with TRBD1 identical over 10 bases. The CDR3 totals 17 residues. J lost 0 bases, V lost 5 bases, and 10 bases had no gene match. The germline CDR1 and CDR2 sequences are LNHDA and SQIVND (reference sequence). This CDR3 reads CASSLPGTGAISYEQYF. The CDR3 coding sequence is TGTGCCAGTAGTCTACCTGGGACAGGGGCTATCTCCTACGAGCAGTACTTC. Combining the CDR3 with reference TRBV19 and TRBJ2-7 gives the whole variable domain DGGITQSPKYLFRKEGQNVTLSCEQNLNHDAMYWYRQDPGQGLRLIYYSQIVNDFQKGDIAEGYSVSREKKESFPLTVTSAQKNPTAFYLCASSLPGTGAISYEQYFGPGTRLTVT.

V and J are TRBV11-1 and TRBJ2-7; D perhaps matches TRBD1 (5 bases). The germline V and J ends were trimmed by 5 bases and 3 bases, with 11 bases remaining between them. The CDR3 covers 13 residues. CDR1 SGHAT and CDR2 FQDESV come from the germline V gene (reference sequence). This CDR3 is CASSPDSYYEQYF. The CDR3 DNA is TGTGCCAGCAGCCCCGACAGTTACTACGAGCAGTACTTC.

V usage is TRBV14 and J usage is TRBJ1-5, with D possibly matching TRBD1 (5 bases). This CDR3 is 13 amino acids long. Germline V CDR1 and CDR2: SGHDN, FVKESK. Trimming removed 1 base at V and 5 bases at J, with 6 bases between. The CDR3 spells CASSQGTYQPQHF. The CDR3 DNA reads TGTGCCAGCAGCCAAGGGACATATCAGCCCCAGCATTTT.

The chain employs TRBV1 and TRBJ1-5. TRBV1 is marked as a pseudogene. The CDR3 sequence is 16 residues long. The CDR3 sequence is CTSSQGAEGMNQPQHF. The CDR3 nucleotides are TGCACCAGCAGCCAAGGAGCGGAGGGGATGAATCAGCCCCAGCATTTT.

The chain links TRBV2 to TRBJ2-7; 8 bases fit TRBD1. The CDR3 runs 12 residues. Germline V gene data show CDR1 as SNHLY and CDR2 as FYNNEI. After removal of 9 bases from V and 3 bases from J, the junction contained 4 bases not matched to a gene. The CDR3 DNA follows: TGTGCCAGTCAGGGGGCCTACTACGAGCAGTACTTC. Translation gives CASQGAYYEQYF.

V and J are TRBV11-2 and TRBJ2-6; 7 positions match TRBD1. The CDR3 totals 16 residues. Germline-derived CDR1 and CDR2 are SGHAT and FQNNGV. Unmatched junction bases numbered 5, after V lost 6 bases and J lost 0 bases. The CDR3 nucleotides read TGTGCCAGCAGAATGGGACAGAACTCTGGGGCCAACGTCCTGACTTTC. Amino acid sequence: CASRMGQNSGANVLTF.

The rearrangement uses TRBV6-1 and TRBJ2-3; no clear D. Germline V gene lookup returns CDR1 MNHNS and CDR2 SASEGT. V gave up 1 base and J gave up 1 base, with 12 bases separating them. The CDR3 has 16 residues. The CDR3 loop reads CASSEVPGIRTDTQYF. CDR3 sequence (DNA): TGTGCCAGCAGTGAAGTTCCAGGTATTCGCACAGATACGCAGTATTTT.

V is TRBV2 and J is TRBJ1-2; tentatively, D is TRBD1 (6 bases). In germline, CDR1 is SNHLY, CDR2 FYNNEI. V lost 0 bases and J lost 7, with 12 bases in between. The CDR3 runs to 14 residues. The CDR3 region has the DNA TGTGCCAGCAGTGAAGCGGGGCCAGGGGTTGGCTACACCTTC. Its translation: CASSEAGPGVGYTF.

The gene calls are TRBV10-3 and TRBJ2-7; 8 bases line up with TRBD1. The V and J ends lost 5 bases and 6 bases, in that order; junction bases with no gene match: 6. Germline V gene sequence: CDR1 ENHRY, CDR2 SYGVKD. This CDR3 has 13 residues. The CDR3 nucleotides read TGTGCCATCAGTACGTCAGGGGGCGTCGAGCAGTACTTC. Protein product: CAISTSGGVEQYF.

The chain has TRBV7-9 and TRBJ2-1, with 8 bases that match TRBD2. Germline V lookup: CDR1 SEHNR, CDR2 FQNEAQ (reference sequence). V was clipped by 5 bases and J by 7 bases; unmatched bases: 10. The CDR3 loop spans 15 amino acids. CDR3 in amino acids: CASSESGGLWNEQFF. As DNA, the CDR3 is TGTGCCAGCAGCGAAAGCGGGGGCCTTTGGAATGAGCAGTTCTTC.

This sequence joins TRBV3-1 (or the pseudogene TRBV3-2) and TRBJ2-5; 8 bases line up with TRBD2. This CDR3 comprises 17 residues. Germline CDR1 reads LGHDT; CDR2 reads YNNKEL (reference sequence). Trimming cost V 0 bases and J 2 bases; bases outside gene matches: 8. The DNA for the CDR3 is TGTGCCAGCAGCCAAGATAGAAATTCGGGGGGGCAAGAGACCCAGTACTTC. It encodes CASSQDRNSGGQETQYF.

J is TRBJ2-5 and V is TRBV5-8; 7 bases line up with TRBD1. The CDR3 contains 15 residues. With 1 base clipped from V and 4 bases from J, the junction kept 7 bases outside the gene matches. Germline V gene sequence: CDR1 SGHTS, CDR2 YDEGEE. The CDR3 DNA is TGTGCCAGCAGCTTGTATGACAGGGTCAGAGAGACCCAGTACTTC. This encodes CASSLYDRVRETQYF.

The gene calls are TRBV7-8 and TRBJ2-1; maybe TRBD2 (5 bases). The V gene's germline CDR1 is SGHVS and CDR2 FQNEAQ. The CDR3 consists of 15 residues. The V end lost 5 bases, the J end lost 6 bases, and 17 bases lay between the germline ends. The CDR3 nucleotides are TGTGCCAGCAGCATAAGAGAGGGATGGGTCAATGAGCAGTTCTTC. Encoded protein: CASSIREGWVNEQFF.

The chain uses TRBV28 and TRBJ2-7; 7 bases are a match to TRBD1. Germline lookup yields CDR1 MDHEN and CDR2 SYDVKM. This CDR3 comprises 17 residues. V dropped 3 bases and J dropped 7; count of bases not matched to a gene: 18. CDR3 DNA: TGTGCCAGCAGTTTTCCTAAGAAAGGGGGCCCCTTTGGGGAGCAGTACTTC. Translating gives CASSFPKKGGPFGEQYF.

The genes are TRBV29-1 and TRBJ2-1; 13 bases line up with TRBD2. Per germline, CDR1 SQVTM and CDR2 ANQGSEA. The CDR3 contains 13 residues. With V trimmed by 6 bases and J by 9 bases, 5 bases remained unmatched. This chain's CDR3 is CSVGTSGVGEQFF. Written as DNA, the CDR3 is TGCAGCGTGGGGACTAGCGGGGTCGGTGAGCAGTTCTTC.

The chain employs TRBV18 and TRBJ1-2, with 11 positions matching TRBD1. From germline, CDR1 is KGHSH and CDR2 LQKENI. The V and J ends lost 3 bases and 6 bases, in that order; junction bases with no gene match: 6. The CDR3 extends over 15 amino acids. CDR3 DNA: TGTGCCAGCTCACCCGGGACAGGGGGTAAGCATGGCTACACCTTC. Its protein product is CASSPGTGGKHGYTF.

This clone has just one count. The gene calls are TRBV14 and TRBJ1-3, with a weak D call TRBD1 (6 bases). This CDR3 has 13 amino acids. Germline lookup yields CDR1 SGHDN and CDR2 FVKESK. Trimming took off 4 bases at V and 4 bases at J, with 8 bases between the two ends. This CDR3 is CASSRRGGNTIYF. CDR3 nucleotides: TGTGCCAGCAGCCGCAGGGGCGGAAACACCATATATTTT.

This chain links TRBV3-1 (or the pseudogene TRBV3-2) with TRBJ1-1; a possible D gene is TRBD1 (5 bases). This CDR3 is 19 amino acids long. V dropped 1 base and J dropped 6 bases, with 27 bases sitting between them. CDR1 and CDR2 (germline): LGHDT, YNNKEL (reference sequence). The CDR3 nucleotides read TGTGCCAGCAGCCAAGTACGGACACGACGAGCAGGCTTATTTCCTGAAGCTTTCTTT. It translates to CASSQVRTRRAGLFPEAFF.